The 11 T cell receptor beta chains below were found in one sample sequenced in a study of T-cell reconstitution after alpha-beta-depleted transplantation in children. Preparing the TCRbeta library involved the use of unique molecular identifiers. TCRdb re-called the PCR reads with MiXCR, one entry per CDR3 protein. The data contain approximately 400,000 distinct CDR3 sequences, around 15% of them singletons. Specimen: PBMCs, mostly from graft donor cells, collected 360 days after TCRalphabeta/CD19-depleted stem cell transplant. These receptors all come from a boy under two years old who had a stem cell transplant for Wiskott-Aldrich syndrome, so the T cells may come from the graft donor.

DNA for the CDR3: TGTGCCAGCAGCTTTCGACTAGCGGGAGAGTCCCGTGTTTACAATGAGCAGTTCTTC. It specifies CASSFRLAGESRVYNEQFF. This chain uses TRBV7-8 with TRBJ2-1; 12 bases agree with TRBD2. The V segment lost 3 bases and the J segment 4 bases; nucleotides outside the gene matches: 13. In germline, CDR1 is SGHVS, CDR2 FQNEAQ. The CDR3 consists of 19 residues. Full variable domain (remainder filled in from reference TRBV7-8 and TRBJ2-1): GAGVSQSPRYKVAKRGQDVALRCDPISGHVSLFWYQQALGQGPEFLTYFQNEAQLDKSGLPSDRFFAERPEGSVSTLKIQRTQQEDSAVYLCASSFRLAGESRVYNEQFFGPGTRLTVL.

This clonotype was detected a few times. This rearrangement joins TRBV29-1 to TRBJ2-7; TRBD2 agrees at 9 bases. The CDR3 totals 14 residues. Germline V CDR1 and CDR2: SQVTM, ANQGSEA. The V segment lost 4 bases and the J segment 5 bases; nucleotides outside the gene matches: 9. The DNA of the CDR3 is TGCAGCGTTGGTTCTAGCGGGATATTGGACGAGCAGTACTTC. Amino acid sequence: CSVGSSGILDEQYF.

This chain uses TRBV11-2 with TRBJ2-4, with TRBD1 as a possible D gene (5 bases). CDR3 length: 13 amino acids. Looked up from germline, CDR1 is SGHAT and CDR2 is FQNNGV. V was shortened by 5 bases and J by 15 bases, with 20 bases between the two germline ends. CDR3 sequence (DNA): TGTGCCAGCAGCCCCCGGCCCGACTCAGGGATGTACTTC. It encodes CASSPRPDSGMYF.

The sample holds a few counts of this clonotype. The CDR3 bases are TGTGCCAGCAGCTTGCGCAGGGTTCCCTACGAGCAGTACTTC. Translating gives CASSLRRVPYEQYF. This sequence joins TRBV7-9 and TRBJ2-7; D perhaps matches TRBD1 (5 bases). Between the trimmed V and J ends, which lost 3 bases and 2 bases, there was a span of 11 bases. CDR3 length: 14 residues. Looked up from germline, CDR1 is SEHNR and CDR2 is FQNEAQ (reference sequence).

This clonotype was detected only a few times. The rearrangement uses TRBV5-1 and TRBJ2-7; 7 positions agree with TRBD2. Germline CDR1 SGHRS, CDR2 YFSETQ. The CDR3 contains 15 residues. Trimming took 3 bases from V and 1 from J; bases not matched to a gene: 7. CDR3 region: CASSSTAGPSYEQYF. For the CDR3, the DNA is TGCGCCAGCAGCTCCACAGCGGGGCCGTCCTACGAGCAGTACTTC. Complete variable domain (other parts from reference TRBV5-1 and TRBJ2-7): KAGVTQTPRYLIKTRGQQVTLSCSPISGHRSVSWYQQTPGQGLQFLFEYFSETQRNKGNFPGRFSGRQFSNSRSEMNVSTLELGDSALYLCASSSTAGPSYEQYFGPGTRLTVT.

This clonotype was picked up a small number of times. CDR3 loop: CASSYSRQGRTNEQFF. The CDR3 coding sequence is TGTGCCAGCAGTTACTCGAGGCAGGGTCGGACTAATGAGCAGTTCTTC. The chain employs TRBV6-5 and TRBJ2-1, with D perhaps matching TRBD1 or TRBD2 (5 bases each). The CDR3 loop spans 16 amino acids. Looked up from germline, CDR1 is MNHEY and CDR2 is SVGAGI. V was shortened by 0 bases and J by 7 bases, with 16 bases between the two germline ends.

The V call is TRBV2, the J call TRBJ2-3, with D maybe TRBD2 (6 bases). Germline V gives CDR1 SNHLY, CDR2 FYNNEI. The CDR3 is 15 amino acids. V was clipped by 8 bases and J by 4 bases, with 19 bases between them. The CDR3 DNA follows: TGTGCCAGCGGGCGGCGGGAATTGTTTCCAGATACGCAGTATTTT. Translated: CASGRRELFPDTQYF.

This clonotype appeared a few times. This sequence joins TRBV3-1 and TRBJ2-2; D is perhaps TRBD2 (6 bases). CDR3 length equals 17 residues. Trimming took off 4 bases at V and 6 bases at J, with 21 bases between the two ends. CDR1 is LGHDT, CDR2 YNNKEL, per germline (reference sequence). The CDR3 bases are TGTGCCAGCAGCCTTTTAAGGGTCCGGAGGGGCGCCGGGGAGCTGTTTTTT. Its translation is CASSLLRVRRGAGELFF. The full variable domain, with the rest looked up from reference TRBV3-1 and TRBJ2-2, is DTAVSQTPKYLVTQMGNDKSIKCEQNLGHDTMYWYKQDSKKFLKIMFSYNNKELIINETVPNRFSPKSPDKAHLNLHINSLELGDSAVYFCASSLLRVRRGAGELFFGEGSRLTVL.

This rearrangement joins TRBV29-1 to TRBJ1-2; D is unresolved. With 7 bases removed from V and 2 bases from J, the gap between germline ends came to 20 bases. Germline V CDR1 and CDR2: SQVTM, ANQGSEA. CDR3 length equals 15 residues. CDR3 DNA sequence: TGCAGCGCCCTATTCGGGCCGCCTTTAAACTATGGCTACACCTTC. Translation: CSALFGPPLNYGYTF.

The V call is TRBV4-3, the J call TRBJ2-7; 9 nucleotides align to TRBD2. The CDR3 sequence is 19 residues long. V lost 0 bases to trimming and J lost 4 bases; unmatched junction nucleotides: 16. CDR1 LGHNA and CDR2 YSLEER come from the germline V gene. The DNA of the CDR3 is TGCGCCAGCAGCCAAGAATTATCCCTTTTCGCGGGAGGGCCTTACGAGCAGTACTTC. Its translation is CASSQELSLFAGGPYEQYF.

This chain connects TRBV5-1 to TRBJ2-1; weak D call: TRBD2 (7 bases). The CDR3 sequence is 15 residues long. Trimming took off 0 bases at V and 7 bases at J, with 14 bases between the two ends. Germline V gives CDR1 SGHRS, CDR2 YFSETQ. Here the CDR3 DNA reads TGCGCCAGCAGCTTGGGTCAACAGGGAGGGAATGAGCAGTTCTTC. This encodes CASSLGQQGGNEQFF.